Each of the 13 T cell receptor beta chains below was sequenced from the same sample in a study of blood T cell repertoires in COVID-19. The method was immunoSEQ multiplex PCR; TCRdb's version includes in-frame clones alone and lacks a portion of them. Among about 200,000 clones, more than 65% were seen once, and the ten largest hold 13%. The sequenced sample was peripheral blood. These receptors were collected from a human donor in a cohort sampled during active COVID-19.

This clone occurred a few times. The chain carries TRBV19 and TRBJ2-1; 10 positions agree with TRBD2. This CDR3 has 16 amino acids. V gave up 3 bases and J gave up 1 base; unmatched junction bases: 3. The germline CDR1 and CDR2 sequences are LNHDA and SQIVND (reference sequence). The CDR3 sequence is CASSITSGTSYNEQFF. The CDR3, as DNA: TGTGCCAGTAGTATCACTAGCGGGACATCCTACAATGAGCAGTTCTTC.

The CDR3 reads CASSIAIDTQYF. In DNA, the CDR3 is TGTGCCAGCAGCATAGCGATAGATACGCAGTATTTT. The chain combines TRBV5-4 with TRBJ2-3; D perhaps matches TRBD2 (5 bases). Between the trimmed V and J ends, which lost 4 bases and 5 bases, there was a span of 8 bases. There are 12 residues in the CDR3. Germline CDR1 is SGHNT and CDR2 is YYREEE (reference sequence). Together with reference TRBV5-4 and TRBJ2-3, the CDR3 gives the full variable domain: ETGVTQSPTHLIKTRGQQVTLRCSSQSGHNTVSWYQQALGQGPQFIFQYYREEENGRGNFPPRFSGLQFPNYSSELNVNALELDDSALYLCASSIAIDTQYFGPGTRLTVL.

The chain recombines TRBV5-1 with TRBJ1-2; 10 bases fit TRBD1. V lost 3 bases, J lost 6 bases, and 5 bases stayed unmatched. CDR3 length: 14 amino acids. Germline V gene data show CDR1 as SGHRS and CDR2 as YFSETQ. CDR3 bases: TGCGCCAGCAGCTGGGGACAGGGGATTAATGGCTACACCTTC. It translates to CASSWGQGINGYTF.

The chain links TRBV28 to TRBJ1-1; D is unresolved. The CDR3 loop spans 15 amino acids. V was clipped by 2 bases and J by 2 bases, with 12 bases between them. Germline V CDR1 and CDR2: MDHEN, SYDVKM. The CDR3, as DNA: TGTGCCAGCAGTTTACCCATCCCCCCAAACACTGAAGCTTTCTTT. This sequence encodes CASSLPIPPNTEAFF.

V gene TRBV25-1 combines with J gene TRBJ2-2; 7 nucleotides line up with TRBD1. With V trimmed by 6 bases and J by 0 bases, 1 base remained unmatched. This CDR3 spans 14 amino acids. From germline, CDR1 is MGHDK and CDR2 SYGVNS. CDR3: CASRGTANTGELFF. DNA for the CDR3: TGTGCCAGCAGAGGGACAGCGAACACCGGGGAGCTGTTTTTT.

This chain uses TRBV28 with TRBJ2-3; a possible D gene is TRBD2 (5 bases). The CDR3 extends over 17 amino acids. V was clipped by 6 bases and J by 0 bases, with 19 bases between them. CDR1 and CDR2 from the germline V gene are MDHEN and SYDVKM. The CDR3 nucleotides read TGTGCCAGCAGCTCCCGAGCGGTCCGGACTAGCACAGATACGCAGTATTTT. It yields the protein CASSSRAVRTSTDTQYF.

The V and J genes are TRBV15 and TRBJ2-7, with TRBD2 matching over 7 bases. Germline values: CDR1 LNHNV, CDR2 YYDKDF (reference sequence). This CDR3 has 17 amino acids. With 2 bases clipped from V and 0 bases from J, the junction kept 10 bases outside the gene matches. In DNA, the CDR3 is TGTGCCACCAGCAGACGTATGGGAGGGGTCAGCTCCTACGAGCAGTACTTC. Translating gives CATSRRMGGVSSYEQYF.

J is TRBJ1-1 and V is TRBV27; TRBD1 agrees at 11 bases. Trimming at V came to 4 bases and at J to 1 base, leaving 2 bases not matched to a gene. CDR1 and CDR2 from the germline V gene are MNHEY and SMNVEV (reference sequence). This CDR3 is built from 15 residues. In DNA, the CDR3 is TGTGCCAGCAGTTACGGGACAGGGGGGAACACTGAAGCTTTCTTT. Its translation: CASSYGTGGNTEAFF.

V is TRBV3-1 (or the pseudogene TRBV3-2) and J is TRBJ1-4; 7 bases line up with TRBD1. The ends lost 2 bases at V and 5 bases at J; junction bases unmatched: 5. Germline CDR1 reads LGHDT; CDR2 reads YNNKEL (reference sequence). The CDR3 is 15 residues long. CDR3 sequence: CASSQRQGSNEKLFF. The CDR3 coding sequence is TGTGCCAGCAGCCAAAGACAGGGATCAAATGAAAAACTGTTTTTT.

The rearrangement uses TRBV11-2 and TRBJ2-5; 7 positions match TRBD2. With V trimmed by 2 bases and J by 4 bases, 10 bases remained unmatched. Germline-derived CDR1 and CDR2 are SGHAT and FQNNGV. The CDR3 contains 16 residues. The CDR3 loop reads CASSLQLRERGETQYF. In DNA, the CDR3 is TGTGCCAGCAGCTTACAACTGCGGGAGCGGGGAGAGACCCAGTACTTC.

This clone was seen once. As DNA, the CDR3 is TGTGCCAGCAGAACTAGCGGGGCCTACAATGAGCAGTTCTTC. It is translated as CASRTSGAYNEQFF. This chain connects TRBV3-1 (or the pseudogene TRBV3-2) to TRBJ2-1, with 10 bases aligning to TRBD2. V lost 6 bases, J lost 2 bases, and 1 base stayed unmatched. Germline V gives CDR1 LGHDT, CDR2 YNNKEL (reference sequence). This CDR3 has 14 residues.

The rearrangement uses TRBV4-1 and TRBJ2-7; 7 nucleotides line up with TRBD2. With V trimmed by 0 bases and J by 3 bases, 5 bases remained unmatched. The CDR3 totals 15 residues. CDR1 is MGHRA, CDR2 YSYEKL, per germline. CDR3 DNA sequence: TGCGCCAGCAGCCAAGATGCGGGAGCGGTCTACGAGCAGTACTTC. Amino acid sequence: CASSQDAGAVYEQYF.

The chain employs TRBV7-9 and TRBJ2-7, with D tentatively TRBD1 (6 bases). V gave up 5 bases and J gave up 2 bases, with 13 bases separating them. The CDR3 runs 14 residues. Germline-derived CDR1 and CDR2 are SEHNR and FQNEAQ (reference sequence). The CDR3 is CASSPRDTPYEQYF. The CDR3 DNA is TGTGCCAGCAGCCCCCGGGACACCCCCTACGAGCAGTACTTC. Full variable domain (rest looked up from reference TRBV7-9 and TRBJ2-7): DTGVSQNPRHKITKRGQNVTFRCDPISEHNRLYWYRQTLGQGPEFLTYFQNEAQLEKSRLLSDRFSAERPKGSFSTLEIQRTEQGDSAMYLCASSPRDTPYEQYFGPGTRLTVT.